The clone carrying this T cell receptor (beta chain) was counted ten times or more. These data are taken from a study of human T cells and chemical hapten exposure. Germline CDR1 is SQVTM and CDR2 is ANQGSEA. V was pared by 5 bases and J by 0 bases, with 13 bases between. The CDR3 runs to 14 residues. Regarding time point: pre-sensitization, week 0. Treatment reported: therapeutic diphenylcyclopropenone sensitization with weekly scalp DPC. Within the library, unique molecular identifiers were attached to each individual cDNA molecule. Original analysis: Sequenced samples showed a median of 95,638 TCRs each, with counts running from about 20,000 to 690,000. MiXCR, run by TCRdb on the RACE reads, gives a single entry per CDR3 protein. These V and J calls rely on TCRdb rather than the paper's analysis. The sample lists a few hundred thousand distinct CDR3 sequences, approximately 5.8% occurring once.

This sequence was found in a woman between 18 and 29 years old with alopecia areata. Some clones in this sample may be carry-over from other donors' samples. Material: whole blood, obtained in connection with sensitization to the hapten diphenylcyclopropenone (DPC). This rearrangement joins TRBV29-1 to TRBJ1-1; the D is unclear. The CDR3 spells CSVIGGKMNTEAFF. In DNA, the CDR3 is TGCAGCGTTATTGGTGGGAAGATGAACACTGAAGCTTTCTTT.